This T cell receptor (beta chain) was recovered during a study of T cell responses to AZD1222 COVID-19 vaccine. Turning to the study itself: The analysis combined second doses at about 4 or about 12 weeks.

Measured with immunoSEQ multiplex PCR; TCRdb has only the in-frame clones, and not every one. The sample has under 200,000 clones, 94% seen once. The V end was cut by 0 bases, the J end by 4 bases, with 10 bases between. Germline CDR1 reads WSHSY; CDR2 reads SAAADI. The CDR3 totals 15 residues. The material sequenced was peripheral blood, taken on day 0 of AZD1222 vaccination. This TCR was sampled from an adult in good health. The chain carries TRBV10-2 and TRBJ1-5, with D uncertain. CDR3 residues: CASSESRRANQPQHF. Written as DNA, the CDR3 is TGCGCCAGCAGTGAGTCTCGTAGGGCAAATCAGCCCCAGCATTTT.